This T cell receptor beta chain originates from a study of post-analysis software for immune sequencing data. A remark on this clonotype: The antigen remains undetermined.

Study findings and constraints: A few TRBV segments were significantly more frequent in patients than in controls. TRBV5-6, TRBV5-1 and TRBV20-1 were among these segments.

Prepared TCR beta cDNA libraries contained unique molecular identifiers. MiXCR, applied by TCRdb to the PCR reads, yields one record per CDR3 protein. The repertoire has roughly 400,000 distinct CDR3 sequences, 30% to 40% of them found once; the top ten carry around 8%. Looked up from germline, CDR1 is MDHEN and CDR2 is SYDVKM. The CDR3 has 13 amino acids. Sequencing was performed on blood. The chain joins TRBV28 to TRBJ2-4; D unclear. The J call may be incorrect, as the DNA end agrees better with TRBJ2-7. This TCR derives from a girl aged 2-10 years with multiple sclerosis. The CDR3 loop is CASSPAPTYEQYF. Written as DNA, the CDR3 is TGTGCCAGCAGTCCAGCACCGACCTACGAGCAGTACTTC.